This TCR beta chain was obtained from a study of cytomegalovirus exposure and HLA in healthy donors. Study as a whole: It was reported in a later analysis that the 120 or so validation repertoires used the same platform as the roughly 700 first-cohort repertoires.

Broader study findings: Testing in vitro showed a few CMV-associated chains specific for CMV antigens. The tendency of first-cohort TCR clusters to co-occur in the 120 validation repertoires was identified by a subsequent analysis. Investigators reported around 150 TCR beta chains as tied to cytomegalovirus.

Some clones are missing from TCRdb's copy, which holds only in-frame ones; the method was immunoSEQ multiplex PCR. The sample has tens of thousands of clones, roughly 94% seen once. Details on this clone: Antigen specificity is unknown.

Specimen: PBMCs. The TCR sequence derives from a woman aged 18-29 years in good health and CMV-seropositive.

The CDR3: CASSEDTFTEAFF. In DNA form, the CDR3 reads TGTGCCAGCAGTGAGGACACCTTCACTGAAGCTTTCTTT. This chain joins TRBV2 and TRBJ1-1; the D gene is possibly TRBD1 (5 bases). CDR1 is SNHLY and CDR2 is FYNNEI in the germline V gene. V was clipped by 3 bases and J by 4 bases, with 9 bases between them. This CDR3 is built from 13 residues.